This TCR beta chain stems from a study of OX40 agonist ivuxolimab in advanced cancers. The wider study: Three patients got partial responses; one had hepatocellular carcinoma and two had cutaneous melanoma. Study-wide results and caveats: The mean number of expanded clones was higher in CD8+ T cells than in CD4+.

Using immunoSEQ multiplex PCR, the repertoire was profiled, and TCRdb retains in-frame clones only, with some absent. This sample has 14,000 to 15,000 clones, with 75% to 95% found just once. About this clone: What it binds is unknown.

Trimming took 7 bases from V and 1 from J; bases not matched to a gene: 5. The CDR3 is made up of 14 amino acids. The germline V gene encodes CDR1 LNHDA and CDR2 SQIVND (reference sequence). The V and J genes are TRBV19 and TRBJ1-1, with 8 bases fitting TRBD1. This TCR was recovered from an adult with an advanced solid tumor such as melanoma, head and neck, liver or kidney cancer. The sequencing here drew on CD4+ or CD8+ T cells sorted from blood, taken in a trial of the OX40 agonist ivuxolimab. The CDR3 DNA reads as TGTGCCAGTAACCCGACAGGGGCGAACACTGAAGCTTTCTTT. This gives the protein CASNPTGANTEAFF.